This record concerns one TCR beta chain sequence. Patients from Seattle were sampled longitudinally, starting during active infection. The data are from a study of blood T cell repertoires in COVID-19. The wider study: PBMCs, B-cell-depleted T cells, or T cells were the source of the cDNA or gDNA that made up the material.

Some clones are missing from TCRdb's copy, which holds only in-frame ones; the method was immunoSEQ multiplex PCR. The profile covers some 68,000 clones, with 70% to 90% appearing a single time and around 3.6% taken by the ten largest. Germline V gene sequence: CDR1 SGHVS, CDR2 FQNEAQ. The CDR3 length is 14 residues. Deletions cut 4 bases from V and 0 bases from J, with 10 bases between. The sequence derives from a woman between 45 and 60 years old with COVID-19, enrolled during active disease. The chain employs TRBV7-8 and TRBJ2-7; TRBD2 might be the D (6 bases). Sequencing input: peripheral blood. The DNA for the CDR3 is TGTGCCAGCAGCTCGCGGGACTTCTCCTACGAGCAGTACTTC. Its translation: CASSSRDFSYEQYF.